The 15 T cell receptor beta chains in this list originate from one sample, sequenced in a study of control samples from healthy donors and cancer patients. Clones were sequenced by immunoSEQ multiplex PCR, and TCRdb holds only the in-frame ones, with some missing. The sample shows 40,000 to 55,000 clones, over 85% of them seen only once. Sequenced sample: PBMCs. Receptors originate from a man aged 40-50 years with colorectal cancer.

CDR3 in amino acids: CASSRQENTEAFF. DNA for the CDR3: TGTGCCAGCTCACGACAGGAGAACACTGAAGCTTTCTTT. This chain links TRBV18 with TRBJ1-1; tentative D call: TRBD1 (6 bases). Germline V gives CDR1 KGHSH, CDR2 LQKENI. There are 13 residues in the CDR3. V was shortened by 4 bases and J by 1 base, with 7 bases between the two germline ends.

V and J are TRBV3-1 (or the pseudogene TRBV3-2) and TRBJ2-4; D ambiguous. From germline, CDR1 is LGHDT and CDR2 YNNKEL (reference sequence). V was pared by 3 bases and J by 3 bases, with 9 bases between. This CDR3 is 14 amino acids long. The CDR3 region is CASSQGRVKNIQYF. The CDR3 region has the DNA TGTGCCAGCAGCCAGGGTAGGGTCAAAAACATTCAGTACTTC.

In regard to this clone: Additional DNA sequences in this sample encode the identical CDR3. The rearrangement links TRBV5-1 to TRBJ2-7; D is unresolved. This CDR3 has 12 amino acids. Germline V CDR1 and CDR2: SGHRS, YFSETQ. Trimming removed 0 bases from V and 3 bases from J, with 4 bases in between. The CDR3 loop is CASSLGDYEQYF. CDR3 in DNA: TGCGCCAGCAGCTTGGGGGACTACGAGCAGTACTTC.

V is TRBV4-2 and J is TRBJ2-1, with TRBD2 matching over 12 bases. The J segment lost 4 bases and the V segment lost 1 base, leaving 5 bases of the junction unmatched. Germline assignment: CDR1 LGHNA and CDR2 YNFKEQ. The CDR3 has 17 amino acids. CDR3 region: CASSQGLAGGLYNEQFF. In nucleotides, the CDR3 is TGTGCCAGCAGCCAAGGCCTAGCGGGGGGGCTATACAATGAGCAGTTCTTC.

The chain carries TRBV5-1 and TRBJ2-3, with 14 bases matching TRBD2. With V trimmed by 1 base and J by 2 bases, 24 bases remained unmatched. This CDR3 is built from 24 residues. Germline V gene lookup returns CDR1 SGHRS and CDR2 YFSETQ. The CDR3 DNA follows: TGCGCCAGCAGCTTGAAACCGGGACTAGCGGGAGTGCGAAGGAGGGTAGGGGCCACAGATACGCAGTATTTT. The encoded protein is CASSLKPGLAGVRRRVGATDTQYF. The full variable domain, rest sourced from reference TRBV5-1 and TRBJ2-3, is KAGVTQTPRYLIKTRGQQVTLSCSPISGHRSVSWYQQTPGQGLQFLFEYFSETQRNKGNFPGRFSGRQFSNSRSEMNVSTLELGDSALYLCASSLKPGLAGVRRRVGATDTQYFGPGTRLTVL.

This rearrangement joins TRBV14 to TRBJ2-2; a possible D gene is TRBD2 (5 bases). CDR1 and CDR2 (germline): SGHDN, FVKESK. V lost 4 bases and J lost 6, with 15 bases in between. The CDR3 is made up of 15 amino acids. The DNA of the CDR3 is TGTGCCAGCAGCCCTCGGACTGGTTTTGCCGGGGAGCTGTTTTTT. It translates to CASSPRTGFAGELFF.

The gene calls are TRBV9 and TRBJ2-1; 10 nucleotides line up with TRBD2. After removal of 0 bases from V and 4 bases from J, the junction contained 4 bases not matched to a gene. CDR1 SGDLS and CDR2 YYNGEE come from the germline V gene. The CDR3 length is 16 residues. CDR3 sequence (DNA): TGTGCCAGCAGCGTAGCCAGGACTAGCGGTTACAATGAGCAGTTCTTC. Translated, it gives CASSVARTSGYNEQFF.

The rearrangement uses TRBV6-5 and TRBJ2-7; D may be TRBD2 (5 bases). The CDR3 runs 15 residues. Germline V gene data show CDR1 as MNHEY and CDR2 as SVGAGI. V lost 6 bases and J lost 4, with 19 bases in between. The CDR3 DNA sequence: TGTGCCAGCAGCCTTAGGACTGCAAGTTTTTACGAGCAGTACTTC. This sequence encodes CASSLRTASFYEQYF.

This clone occurred once. The genes are TRBV14 and TRBJ2-7; 7 positions match TRBD2. The CDR3 runs 13 residues. CDR1 SGHDN and CDR2 FVKESK come from the germline V gene. The ends lost 4 bases at V and 5 bases at J; junction bases unmatched: 5. The CDR3 spells CASSRSAGHEQYF. CDR3 DNA sequence: TGTGCCAGCAGCCGTTCAGCGGGGCACGAGCAGTACTTC.

The chain uses TRBV2 and TRBJ1-2; TRBD1 matches 7 bases. This CDR3 is built from 13 residues. After removal of 8 bases from V and 6 bases from J, the junction contained 9 bases not matched to a gene. The V gene's germline CDR1 is SNHLY and CDR2 FYNNEI. The DNA for the CDR3 is TGTGCCAGCCTATTGACAGGGTGGGATGGCTACACCTTC. Translated: CASLLTGWDGYTF.

This chain joins TRBV5-1 and TRBJ2-1; possibly TRBD1 for D (6 bases). The CDR3 consists of 16 residues. With 4 bases removed from V and 7 bases from J, the gap between germline ends came to 21 bases. CDR1 is SGHRS and CDR2 is YFSETQ in the germline V gene. The CDR3 nucleotides read TGCGCCAGCAGCACGGCTACAGGGTCTCTGGGGAATGAGCAGTTCTTC. This codes for CASSTATGSLGNEQFF.

The chain couples TRBV19 to TRBJ1-3, with TRBD1 as a possible D gene (5 bases). CDR1 and CDR2 (germline): LNHDA, SQIVND (reference sequence). CDR3 length: 13 amino acids. V was shortened by 10 bases and J by 4 bases, with 14 bases between the two germline ends. CDR3: CATLPRGGNTIYF. DNA for the CDR3: TGTGCCACCCTTCCACGGGGGGGAAACACCATATATTTT. Together with reference TRBV19 and TRBJ1-3, the CDR3 gives the full variable domain: DGGITQSPKYLFRKEGQNVTLSCEQNLNHDAMYWYRQDPGQGLRLIYYSQIVNDFQKGDIAEGYSVSREKKESFPLTVTSAQKNPTAFYLCATLPRGGNTIYFGEGSWLTVV.

V and J are TRBV3-1 (or the pseudogene TRBV3-2) and TRBJ2-2; 8 positions agree with TRBD2. Trimming removed 4 bases from V and 0 bases from J; junction bases left unmatched: 1. The CDR3 runs to 15 residues. Germline V lookup: CDR1 LGHDT, CDR2 YNNKEL (reference sequence). This chain's CDR3 is CASSRGRTNTGELFF. In DNA form, the CDR3 reads TGTGCCAGCAGCCGCGGGAGGACGAACACCGGGGAGCTGTTTTTT.

This clone was counted only a few times. This rearrangement joins TRBV5-1 to TRBJ1-1, with D maybe TRBD1 (6 bases). Germline-derived CDR1 and CDR2 are SGHRS and YFSETQ. Trimming removed 1 base at V and 4 bases at J, with 17 bases between. The CDR3 sequence is 16 residues long. The chain's CDR3 is CASSLRWGRGGTEAFF. In DNA, the CDR3 is TGCGCCAGCAGCTTGCGGTGGGGGCGCGGGGGCACTGAAGCTTTCTTT.

Only a few counts were recorded for this clone. This sequence joins TRBV6-6 and TRBJ1-2, with D unresolved. Per the germline V gene, CDR1 is MNHNY and CDR2 is SVGAGI (reference sequence). The CDR3 consists of 12 residues. V was trimmed by 0 bases and J by 7 bases, leaving 6 bases between them. The chain's CDR3 is CASSYSSAGYTF. The CDR3 nucleotides read TGTGCCAGCAGTTACTCCTCAGCTGGCTACACCTTC.